This entry concerns a single T cell receptor beta chain. The entry originates in a study of metastatic and nonmetastatic thyroid tumors. About the study: Patients with malignant and benign thyroid disease provided blood and tumor or nodule tissue, whose repertoires were compared.

Per germline, CDR1 DFQATT and CDR2 SNEGSKA (reference sequence). This CDR3 comprises 14 residues. The J segment lost 0 bases and the V segment lost 5 bases, leaving 7 bases of the junction unmatched. TCRdb ran MiXCR on the PCR reads. The sample carries 15,000 to 20,000 clones, roughly 26% recorded once. Thyroid surgery took place with no prior treatment in any patient. The chain recombines TRBV20-1 with TRBJ2-7; 7 bases agree with TRBD2. The specimen was tumor tissue. The origin of this receptor is a female donor with papillary thyroid cancer or a benign thyroid nodule (not recorded which). Some clones in this sample may be carry-over from other donors' samples. The CDR3 protein is CSAPLAGDSYEQYF. The CDR3 nucleotides read TGCAGTGCTCCTCTGGCGGGAGACTCCTACGAGCAGTACTTC.